A selection of T cell receptor beta chains follows, all from one sample in a study of CD8 T cells in ankylosing spondylitis. TCRdb analysed the 5' RACE reads with MiXCR anew, one entry per CDR3 protein. Altogether about 42,000 distinct CDR3 sequences are present, roughly 2.5% being singletons, with the ten largest covering 4% to 5.5%. The sample comprised blood, either unsorted or a sorted T cell fraction (not recorded which). These receptors all stem from a male donor with ankylosing spondylitis or in good health (not recorded which). The CDR3 runs from the conserved cysteine through the conserved F or W. The D gene is left open where the match is weak. Not all rows give a size; the values are once, few, many and, for expanded clones, a class.

D	size	length	V	J	CDR3	DNA
TRBD2	NA	17	TRBV9	TRBJ2-5	CASSGITSGNGKETQYF	TGTGCCAGCAGCGGGATCACTAGCGGCAACGGAAAAGAGACCCAGTACTTC
TRBD1	many	14	TRBV9	TRBJ1-1	CASSVGQGSTEAFF	TGTGCCAGCAGCGTGGGACAGGGGAGCACTGAAGCTTTCTTT
NA	many	15	TRBV9	TRBJ1-1	CASSVDPTENTEAFF	TGTGCCAGCAGCGTAGATCCCACTGAGAACACTGAAGCTTTCTTT
NA	many	14	TRBV9	TRBJ2-5	CASSVRGSTETQYF	TGTGCCAGCAGCGTAAGAGGGTCAACGGAGACCCAGTACTTC
NA	many	16	TRBV9	TRBJ2-5	CASSVGTGAAQETQYF	TGTGCCAGCAGCGTAGGTACTGGGGCGGCCCAAGAGACCCAGTACTTC
TRBD2	many	19	TRBV9	TRBJ2-3	CASSPLGTSGSLGTDTQYF	TGTGCCAGCAGCCCCCTCGGGACTAGCGGATCACTAGGCACAGATACGCAGTATTTT
NA	many	16	TRBV3-1	TRBJ2-2	CASSHPRLEVAGELFF	TGTGCCAGCAGCCATCCGAGACTAGAGGTAGCCGGGGAGCTGTTTTTT
TRBD1	medium-sized	15	TRBV9	TRBJ2-5	CASSAQGRYGETQYF	TGTGCCAGCAGCGCACAGGGGCGATACGGAGAGACCCAGTACTTC
NA	many	15	TRBV9	TRBJ2-1	CASSVGWTSYNEQFF	TGTGCCAGCAGCGTAGGCTGGACCAGCTACAATGAGCAGTTCTTC
TRBD1	many	12	TRBV9	TRBJ2-1	CASSPGLGQRFF	TGTGCCAGCAGCCCTGGGTTGGGACAGCGGTTCTTC